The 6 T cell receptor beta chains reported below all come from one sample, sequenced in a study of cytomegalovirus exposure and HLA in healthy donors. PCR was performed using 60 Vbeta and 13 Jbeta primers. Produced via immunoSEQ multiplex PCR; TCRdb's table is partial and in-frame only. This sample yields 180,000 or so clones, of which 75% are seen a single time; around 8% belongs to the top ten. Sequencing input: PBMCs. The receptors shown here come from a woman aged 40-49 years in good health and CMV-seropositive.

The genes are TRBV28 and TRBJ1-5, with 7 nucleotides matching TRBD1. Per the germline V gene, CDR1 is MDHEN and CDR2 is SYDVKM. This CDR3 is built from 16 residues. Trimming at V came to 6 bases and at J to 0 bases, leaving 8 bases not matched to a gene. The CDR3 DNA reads TGTGCCAGCAGGGAGGGACAGTTTTATAGCAATCAGCCCCAGCATTTT. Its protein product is CASREGQFYSNQPQHF.

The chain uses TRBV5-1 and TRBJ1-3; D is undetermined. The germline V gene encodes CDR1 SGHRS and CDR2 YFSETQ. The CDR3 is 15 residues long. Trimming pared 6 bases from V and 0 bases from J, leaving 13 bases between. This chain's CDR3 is CASMRAAGSGNTIYF. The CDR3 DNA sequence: TGCGCCAGCATGAGGGCGGCGGGCTCTGGAAACACCATATATTTT.

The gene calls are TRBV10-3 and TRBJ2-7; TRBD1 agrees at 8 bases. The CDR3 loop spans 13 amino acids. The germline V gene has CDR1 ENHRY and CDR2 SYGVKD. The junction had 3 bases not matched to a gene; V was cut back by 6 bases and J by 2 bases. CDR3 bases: TGTGCCATCAGCGGGACAGGTACCTACGAGCAGTACTTC. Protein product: CAISGTGTYEQYF.

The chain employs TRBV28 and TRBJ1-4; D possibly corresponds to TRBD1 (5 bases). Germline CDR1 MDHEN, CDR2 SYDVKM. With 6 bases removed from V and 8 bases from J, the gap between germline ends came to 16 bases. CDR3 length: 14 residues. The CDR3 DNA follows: TGTGCCAGCAGCTTAGACAGTTCGTTAGAAAAACTGTTTTTT. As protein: CASSLDSSLEKLFF.

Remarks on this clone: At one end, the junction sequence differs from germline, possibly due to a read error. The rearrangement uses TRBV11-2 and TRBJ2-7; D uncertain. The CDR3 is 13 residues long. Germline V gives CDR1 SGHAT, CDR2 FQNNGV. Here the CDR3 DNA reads TGTGCCAGCAGCTTAGATAACTCCGACGAGCAGTACTTC. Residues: CASSLDNSDEQYF.

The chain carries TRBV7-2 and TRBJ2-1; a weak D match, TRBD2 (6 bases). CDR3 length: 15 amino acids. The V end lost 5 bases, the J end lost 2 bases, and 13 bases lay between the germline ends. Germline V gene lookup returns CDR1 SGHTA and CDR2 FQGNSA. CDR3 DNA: TGTGCCAGCAGCCAGAACGGGGGTGCCTACAATGAGCAGTTCTTC. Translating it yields CASSQNGGAYNEQFF.